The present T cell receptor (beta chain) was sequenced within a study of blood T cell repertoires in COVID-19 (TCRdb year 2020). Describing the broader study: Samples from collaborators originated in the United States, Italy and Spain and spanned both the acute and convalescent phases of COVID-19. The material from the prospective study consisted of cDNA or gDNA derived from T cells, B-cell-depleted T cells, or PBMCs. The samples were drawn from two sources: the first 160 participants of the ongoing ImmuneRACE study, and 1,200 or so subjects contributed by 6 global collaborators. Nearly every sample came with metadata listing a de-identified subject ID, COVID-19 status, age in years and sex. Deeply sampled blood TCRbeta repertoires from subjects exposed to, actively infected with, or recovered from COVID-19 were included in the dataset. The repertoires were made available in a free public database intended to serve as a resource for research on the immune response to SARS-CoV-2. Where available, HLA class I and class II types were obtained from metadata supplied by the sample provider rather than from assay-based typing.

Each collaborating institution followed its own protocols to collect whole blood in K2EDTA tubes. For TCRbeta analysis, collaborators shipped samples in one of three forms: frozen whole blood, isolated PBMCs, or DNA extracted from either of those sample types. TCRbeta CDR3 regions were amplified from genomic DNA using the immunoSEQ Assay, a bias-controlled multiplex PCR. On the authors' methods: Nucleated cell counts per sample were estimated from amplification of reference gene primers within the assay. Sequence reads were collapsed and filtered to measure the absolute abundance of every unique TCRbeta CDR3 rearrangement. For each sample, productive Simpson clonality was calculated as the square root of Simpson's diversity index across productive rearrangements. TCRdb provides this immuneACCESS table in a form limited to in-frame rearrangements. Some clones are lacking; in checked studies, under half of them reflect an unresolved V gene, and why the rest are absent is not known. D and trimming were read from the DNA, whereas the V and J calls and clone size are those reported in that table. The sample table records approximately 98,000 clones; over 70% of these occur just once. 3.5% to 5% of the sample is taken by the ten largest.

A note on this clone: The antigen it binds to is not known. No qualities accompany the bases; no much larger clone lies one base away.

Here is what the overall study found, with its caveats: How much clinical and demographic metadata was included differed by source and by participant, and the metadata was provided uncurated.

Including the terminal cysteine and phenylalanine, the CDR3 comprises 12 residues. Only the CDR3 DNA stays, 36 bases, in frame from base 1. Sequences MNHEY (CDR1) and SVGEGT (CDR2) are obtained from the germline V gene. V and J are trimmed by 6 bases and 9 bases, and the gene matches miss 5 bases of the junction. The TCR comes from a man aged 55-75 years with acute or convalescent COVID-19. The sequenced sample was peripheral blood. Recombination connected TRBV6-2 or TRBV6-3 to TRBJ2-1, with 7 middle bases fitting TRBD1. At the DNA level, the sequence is TGTGCCAGCAGCCCCCAGGGGGTTGAGCAGTTCTTC. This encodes CASSPQGVEQFF.